Listed below are T cell receptor beta chains from one sample, sequenced in a study of early T cells in non-severe SARS-CoV-2 infection. TCRdb passed the 5' RACE reads through MiXCR, listing each CDR3 protein once. Here the sample spans roughly 71,000 distinct CDR3 sequences, about 13% being singletons. Sequenced sample: whole blood. The receptor set was obtained from an adult who was a healthcare worker with PCR-confirmed SARS-CoV-2 infection or an uninfected control (not recorded which). CDR3s leave out the opening cysteine and the closing phenylalanine or tryptophan.

J gene: TRBJ1-2; V gene: TRBV19; CDR3 protein: ASSPRSRGRFPNYGYT
J gene: TRBJ2-3; V gene: TRBV7-6; CDR3 protein: ASRSRVGGLATDTQY
J gene: TRBJ2-1; V gene: TRBV4-2; CDR3 protein: ASSQEPTYNEQF
J gene: TRBJ2-5; V gene: TRBV7-6; CDR3 protein: ASSSLTSPPETQY
J gene: TRBJ1-6; V gene: TRBV9; CDR3 protein: ASSVDGGSNSPLH
J gene: TRBJ2-1; V gene: TRBV7-6; CDR3 protein: ASSRKHTGSSYNEQF
J gene: TRBJ2-3; V gene: TRBV12-3/TRBV12-4; CDR3 protein: ASSMGLAGVNTQY
J gene: TRBJ2-7; V gene: TRBV20-1; CDR3 protein: SASRGFDEQY
J gene: TRBJ2-7; V gene: TRBV20-1; CDR3 protein: SAEKRQGAYEQY
J gene: TRBJ2-3; V gene: TRBV6-5; CDR3 protein: ASSRIGTDTQY
J gene: TRBJ2-3; V gene: TRBV19; CDR3 protein: ASRAGVTDTQY
J gene: TRBJ2-1; V gene: TRBV7-3; CDR3 protein: ASSLDVGSYNEQF
J gene: TRBJ1-6; V gene: TRBV12-3/TRBV12-4; CDR3 protein: ASSLFGTTNSPLH
J gene: TRBJ2-5; V gene: TRBV5-1; CDR3 protein: ASSLAAGGYETQY
J gene: TRBJ2-5; V gene: TRBV5-1; CDR3 protein: ASSLGPLEETQY
J gene: TRBJ2-1; V gene: TRBV5-1; CDR3 protein: ASRLQDNEQF
J gene: TRBJ2-1; V gene: TRBV9; CDR3 protein: ASSVDPFAGVYNEQF
J gene: TRBJ1-6; V gene: TRBV6-1; CDR3 protein: ATLTENGSPLH
J gene: TRBJ2-3; V gene: TRBV20-1; CDR3 protein: TQGRGRMNTQY
J gene: TRBJ1-1; V gene: TRBV12-5; CDR3 protein: ASGFRDPLRDTEAF
J gene: TRBJ2-3; V gene: TRBV20-1; CDR3 protein: SAAQGAVGDTQY
J gene: TRBJ2-3; V gene: TRBV6-6; CDR3 protein: ASSSTSEWPDTQY
J gene: TRBJ1-3; V gene: TRBV2; CDR3 protein: ASSVDSSGNTIY
J gene: TRBJ1-2; V gene: TRBV19; CDR3 protein: ASSFLARGEREYGYT
J gene: TRBJ1-2; V gene: TRBV12-3/TRBV12-4; CDR3 protein: ASSLGVWTGARGYT
J gene: TRBJ2-7; V gene: TRBV20-1; CDR3 protein: SARVGTSLPEQY
J gene: TRBJ2-7; V gene: TRBV7-6; CDR3 protein: ASTRLAGTYEQY
J gene: TRBJ2-3; V gene: TRBV6-6; CDR3 protein: ASILSGKSTDTQY
J gene: TRBJ1-6; V gene: TRBV9; CDR3 protein: ASSSQGQRDSPLH
J gene: TRBJ1-5; V gene: TRBV18; CDR3 protein: ASSPRLVRGRQPQH
J gene: TRBJ2-7; V gene: TRBV24-1; CDR3 protein: ATSEGGRSYEQY
J gene: TRBJ2-3; V gene: TRBV7-2; CDR3 protein: ASSYRDRVDTQY
J gene: TRBJ2-4; V gene: TRBV12-3/TRBV12-4; CDR3 protein: ASSWTGNIQY
J gene: TRBJ2-5; V gene: TRBV5-5; CDR3 protein: ASSLAGAGSETQY
J gene: TRBJ1-1; V gene: TRBV5-5; CDR3 protein: ASSSKGDTEAF
J gene: TRBJ2-5; V gene: TRBV28; CDR3 protein: ASSFPGLDQETQY
J gene: TRBJ2-7; V gene: TRBV30; CDR3 protein: AWNSGQDEQY
J gene: TRBJ2-3; V gene: TRBV7-9; CDR3 protein: ASSFWIAGNTDTQY
J gene: TRBJ2-3; V gene: TRBV24-1; CDR3 protein: ATGSDTDTQY
J gene: TRBJ2-3; V gene: TRBV18; CDR3 protein: ASSPRTGGSDTQY
J gene: TRBJ2-1; V gene: TRBV6-6; CDR3 protein: ASRKRDSPYNEQF
J gene: TRBJ1-1; V gene: TRBV5-1; CDR3 protein: ASSVGIFKLNTEAF
J gene: TRBJ1-2; V gene: TRBV3-1; CDR3 protein: ASSQGVRGYT
J gene: TRBJ2-7; V gene: TRBV30; CDR3 protein: AWERDPHVQQY
J gene: TRBJ2-1; V gene: TRBV3-1; CDR3 protein: ASSPTSGGAYEQF
J gene: TRBJ2-5; V gene: TRBV4-2; CDR3 protein: ASSQVSEETQY
J gene: TRBJ2-1; V gene: TRBV18; CDR3 protein: ASSSLGRDNEQF
J gene: TRBJ2-1; V gene: TRBV19; CDR3 protein: ASSPRRGGPFNEQF
J gene: TRBJ2-6; V gene: TRBV5-1; CDR3 protein: ASTRTVISSGANVLT
J gene: TRBJ2-7; V gene: TRBV19; CDR3 protein: ASSKTGASYEQY
J gene: TRBJ2-7; V gene: TRBV7-9; CDR3 protein: ASSPDRSGWGDEQY
J gene: TRBJ2-1; V gene: TRBV5-1; CDR3 protein: ASSLAGLGDEQF
J gene: TRBJ2-3; V gene: TRBV27; CDR3 protein: ASSTGPGRTQY
J gene: TRBJ2-4; V gene: TRBV7-3; CDR3 protein: ASSLIRWSIQY
J gene: TRBJ2-3; V gene: TRBV30; CDR3 protein: AWGGQTNTYADTQY
J gene: TRBJ2-7; V gene: TRBV5-5; CDR3 protein: ASTLGTDPYEQY
J gene: TRBJ1-1; V gene: TRBV3-1; CDR3 protein: ASSQGGGTSEAF
J gene: TRBJ1-3; V gene: TRBV11-2; CDR3 protein: ASSLGQGAPTGNTIY
J gene: TRBJ2-3; V gene: TRBV5-5; CDR3 protein: ASSWGTLYGTQY
J gene: TRBJ2-7; V gene: TRBV6-1; CDR3 protein: ASSQSIGAHEQY